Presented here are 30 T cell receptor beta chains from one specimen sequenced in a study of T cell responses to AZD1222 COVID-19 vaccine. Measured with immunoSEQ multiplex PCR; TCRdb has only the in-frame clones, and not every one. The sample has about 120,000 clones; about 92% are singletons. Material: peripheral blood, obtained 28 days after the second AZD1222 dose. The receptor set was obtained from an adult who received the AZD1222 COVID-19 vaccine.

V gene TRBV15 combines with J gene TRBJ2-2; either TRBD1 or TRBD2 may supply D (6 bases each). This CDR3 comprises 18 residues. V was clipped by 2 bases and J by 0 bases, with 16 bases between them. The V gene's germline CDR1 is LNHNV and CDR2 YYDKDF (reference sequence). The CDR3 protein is CATSRQPSEGANTGELFF. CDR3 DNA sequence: TGTGCCACCAGCAGACAACCCTCGGAGGGGGCGAACACCGGGGAGCTGTTTTTT.

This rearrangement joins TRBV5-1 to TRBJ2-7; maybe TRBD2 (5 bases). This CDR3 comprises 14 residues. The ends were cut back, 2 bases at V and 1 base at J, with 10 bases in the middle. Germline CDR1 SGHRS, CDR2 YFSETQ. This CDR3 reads CASSFSSGSYEQYF. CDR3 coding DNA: TGCGCCAGCAGCTTCTCCAGCGGATCCTACGAGCAGTACTTC.

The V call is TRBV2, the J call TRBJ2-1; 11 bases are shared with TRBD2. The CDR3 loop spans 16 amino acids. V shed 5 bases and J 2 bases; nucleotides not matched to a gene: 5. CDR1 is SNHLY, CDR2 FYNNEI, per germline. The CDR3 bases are TGTGCCAGCAGTAATAGCGGGAGGGCCGCCTACAATGAGCAGTTCTTC. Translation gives CASSNSGRAAYNEQFF.

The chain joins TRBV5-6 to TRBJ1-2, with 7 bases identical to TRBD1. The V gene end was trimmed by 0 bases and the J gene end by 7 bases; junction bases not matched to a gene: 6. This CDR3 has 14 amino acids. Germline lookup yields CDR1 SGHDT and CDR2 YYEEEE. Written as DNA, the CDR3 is TGTGCCAGCAGCTTGGGACAGGGTACGTCTGGCTACACCTTC. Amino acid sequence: CASSLGQGTSGYTF.

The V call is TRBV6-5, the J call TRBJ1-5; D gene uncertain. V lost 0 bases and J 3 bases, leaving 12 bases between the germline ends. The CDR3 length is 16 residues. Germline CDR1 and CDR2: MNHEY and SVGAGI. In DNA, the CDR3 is TGTGCCAGCAGTTACTCAGGCCAGGTTCACAATCAGCCCCAGCATTTT. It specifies CASSYSGQVHNQPQHF.

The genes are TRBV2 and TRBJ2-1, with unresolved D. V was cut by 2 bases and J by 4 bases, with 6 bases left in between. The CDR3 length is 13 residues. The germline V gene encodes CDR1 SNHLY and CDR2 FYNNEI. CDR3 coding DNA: TGTGCCAGCAGTGAAAATGTATACAATGAGCAGTTCTTC. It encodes CASSENVYNEQFF.

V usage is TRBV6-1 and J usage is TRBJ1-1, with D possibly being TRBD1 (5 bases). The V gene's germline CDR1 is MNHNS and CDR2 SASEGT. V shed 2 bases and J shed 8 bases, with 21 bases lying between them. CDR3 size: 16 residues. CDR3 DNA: TGTGCCAGCAGTGAAAGAGGCGGGACGGGGAGTGAGGAAGCTTTCTTT. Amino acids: CASSERGGTGSEEAFF.

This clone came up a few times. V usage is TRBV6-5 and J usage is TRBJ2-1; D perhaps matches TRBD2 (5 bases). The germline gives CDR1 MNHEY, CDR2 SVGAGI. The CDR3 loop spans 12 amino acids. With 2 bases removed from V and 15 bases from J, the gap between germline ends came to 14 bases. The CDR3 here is CASSYPLQEAFF. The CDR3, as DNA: TGTGCCAGCAGTTACCCCCTCCAGGAGGCGTTCTTC.

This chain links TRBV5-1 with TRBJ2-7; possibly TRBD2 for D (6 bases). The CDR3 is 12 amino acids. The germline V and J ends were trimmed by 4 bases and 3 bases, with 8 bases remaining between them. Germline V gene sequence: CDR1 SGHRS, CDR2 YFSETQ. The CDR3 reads CASSRGLYEQYF. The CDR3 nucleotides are TGCGCCAGCAGCAGGGGACTCTACGAGCAGTACTTC.

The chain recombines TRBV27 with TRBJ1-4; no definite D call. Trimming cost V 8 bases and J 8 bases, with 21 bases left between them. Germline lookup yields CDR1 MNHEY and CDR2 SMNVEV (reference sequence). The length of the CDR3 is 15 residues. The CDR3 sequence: CASSRLGSVWEKLFF. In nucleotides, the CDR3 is TGTGCCAGCTCACGACTGGGGTCGGTTTGGGAAAAACTGTTTTTT.

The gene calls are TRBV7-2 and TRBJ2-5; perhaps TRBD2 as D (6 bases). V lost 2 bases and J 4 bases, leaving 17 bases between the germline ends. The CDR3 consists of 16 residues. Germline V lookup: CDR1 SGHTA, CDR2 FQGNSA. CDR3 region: CASSLLGRGTAETQYF. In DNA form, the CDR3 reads TGTGCCAGCAGCTTATTAGGACGGGGGACGGCAGAGACCCAGTACTTC.

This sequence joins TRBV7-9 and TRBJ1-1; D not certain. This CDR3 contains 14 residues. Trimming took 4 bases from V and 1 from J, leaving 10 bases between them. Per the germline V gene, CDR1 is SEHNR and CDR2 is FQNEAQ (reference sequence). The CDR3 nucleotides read TGTGCCAGCAGCTCGTTCATCGGGAACACTGAAGCTTTCTTT. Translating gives CASSSFIGNTEAFF.

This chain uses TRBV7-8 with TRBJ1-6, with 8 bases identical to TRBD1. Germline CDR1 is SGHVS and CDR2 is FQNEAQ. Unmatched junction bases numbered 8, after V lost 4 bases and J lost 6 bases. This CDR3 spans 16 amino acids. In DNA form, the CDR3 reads TGTGCCAGCAGCTCCAGACAGGGGCTGCTTAATTCACCCCTCCACTTT. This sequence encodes CASSSRQGLLNSPLHF.

The CDR3 is CASSTLGQSSLHF. The CDR3 DNA is TGTGCCAGCAGTACCCTGGGACAGTCAAGCCTCCACTTT. The V and J genes are TRBV6-5 and TRBJ1-6, with 7 bases fitting TRBD1. V was clipped by 5 bases and J by 15 bases; unmatched bases: 10. The CDR3 is 13 residues long. Germline V gene sequence: CDR1 MNHEY, CDR2 SVGAGI.

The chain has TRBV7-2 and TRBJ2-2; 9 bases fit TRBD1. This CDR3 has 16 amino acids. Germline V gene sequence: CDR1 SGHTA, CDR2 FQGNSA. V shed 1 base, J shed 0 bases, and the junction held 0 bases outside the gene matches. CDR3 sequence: CASSLGTGANTGELFF. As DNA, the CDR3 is TGTGCCAGCAGCTTAGGGACAGGGGCGAACACCGGGGAGCTGTTTTTT.

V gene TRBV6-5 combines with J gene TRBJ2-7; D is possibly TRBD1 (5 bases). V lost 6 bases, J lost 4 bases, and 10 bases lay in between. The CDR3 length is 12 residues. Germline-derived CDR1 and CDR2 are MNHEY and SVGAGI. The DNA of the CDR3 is TGTGCCAGCAGCAGGGTCGGTTACGAGCAGTACTTC. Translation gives CASSRVGYEQYF.

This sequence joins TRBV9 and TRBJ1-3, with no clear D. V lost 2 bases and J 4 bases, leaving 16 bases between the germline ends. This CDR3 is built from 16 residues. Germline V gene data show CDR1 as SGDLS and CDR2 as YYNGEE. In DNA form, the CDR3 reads TGTGCCAGCAGCGTCTCCCACCTCGGAGCGGGAAACACCATATATTTT. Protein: CASSVSHLGAGNTIYF.

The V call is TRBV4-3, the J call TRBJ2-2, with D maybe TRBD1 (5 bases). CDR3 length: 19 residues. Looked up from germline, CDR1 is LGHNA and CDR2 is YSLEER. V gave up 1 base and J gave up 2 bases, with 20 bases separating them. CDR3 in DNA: TGCGCCAGCAGCCAAGCTCTAGATAAAGGGGCAGCAAACACCGGGGAGCTGTTTTTT. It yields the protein CASSQALDKGAANTGELFF.

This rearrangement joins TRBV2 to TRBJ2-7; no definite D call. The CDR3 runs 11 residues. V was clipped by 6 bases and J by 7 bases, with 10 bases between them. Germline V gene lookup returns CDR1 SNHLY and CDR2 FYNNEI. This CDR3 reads CASSPQTEQYF. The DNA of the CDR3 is TGTGCCAGCAGCCCACAGACGGAGCAGTACTTC.

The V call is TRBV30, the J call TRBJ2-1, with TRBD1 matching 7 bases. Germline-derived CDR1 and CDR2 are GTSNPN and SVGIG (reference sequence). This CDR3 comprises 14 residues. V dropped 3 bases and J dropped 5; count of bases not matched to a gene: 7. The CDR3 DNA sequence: TGTGCCTGGAGCGGGACAGATAAGAACAATGAGCAGTTCTTC. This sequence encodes CAWSGTDKNNEQFF. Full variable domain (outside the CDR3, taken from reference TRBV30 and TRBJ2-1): SQTIHQWPATLVQPVGSPLSLECTVEGTSNPNLYWYRQAAGRGLQLLFYSVGIGQISSEVPQNLSASRPQDRQFILSSKKLLLSDSGFYLCAWSGTDKNNEQFFGPGTRLTVL.

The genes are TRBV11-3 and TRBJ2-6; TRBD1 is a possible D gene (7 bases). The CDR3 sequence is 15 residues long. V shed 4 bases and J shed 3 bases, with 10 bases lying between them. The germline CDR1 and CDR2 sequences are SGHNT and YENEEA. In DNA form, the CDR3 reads TGTGCCAGCAGCTCCCAGGGGGGTGGGGCCAACGTCCTGACTTTC. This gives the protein CASSSQGGGANVLTF.

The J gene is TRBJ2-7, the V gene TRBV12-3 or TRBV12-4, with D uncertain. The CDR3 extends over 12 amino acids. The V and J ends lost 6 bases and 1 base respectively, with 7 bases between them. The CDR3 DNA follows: TGTGCCAGCAGCCCTCAATCCTACGAGCAGTACTTC. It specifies CASSPQSYEQYF.

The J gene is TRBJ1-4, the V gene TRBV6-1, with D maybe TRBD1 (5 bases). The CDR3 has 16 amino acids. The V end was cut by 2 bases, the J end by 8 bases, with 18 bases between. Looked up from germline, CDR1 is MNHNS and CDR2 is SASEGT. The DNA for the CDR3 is TGTGCCAGCAGTGAATATGGCGAGGGGCTTTACGAAAAACTGTTTTTT. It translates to CASSEYGEGLYEKLFF.

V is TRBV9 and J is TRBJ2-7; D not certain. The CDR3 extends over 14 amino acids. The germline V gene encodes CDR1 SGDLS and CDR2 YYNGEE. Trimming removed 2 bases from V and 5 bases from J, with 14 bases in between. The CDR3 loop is CASSVAPGEHEQYF. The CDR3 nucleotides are TGTGCCAGCAGCGTGGCCCCTGGGGAACACGAGCAGTACTTC. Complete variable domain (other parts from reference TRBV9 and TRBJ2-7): DSGVTQTPKHLITATGQRVTLRCSPRSGDLSVYWYQQSLDQGLQFLIQYYNGEERAKGNILERFSAQQFPDLHSELNLSSLELGDSALYFCASSVAPGEHEQYFGPGTRLTVT.

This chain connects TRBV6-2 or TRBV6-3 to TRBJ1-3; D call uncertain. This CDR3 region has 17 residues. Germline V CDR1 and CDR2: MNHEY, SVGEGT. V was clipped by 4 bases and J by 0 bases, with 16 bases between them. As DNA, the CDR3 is TGTGCCAGCAGTTTTACCGGACCGCCTTCCTCTGGAAACACCATATATTTT. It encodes CASSFTGPPSSGNTIYF.

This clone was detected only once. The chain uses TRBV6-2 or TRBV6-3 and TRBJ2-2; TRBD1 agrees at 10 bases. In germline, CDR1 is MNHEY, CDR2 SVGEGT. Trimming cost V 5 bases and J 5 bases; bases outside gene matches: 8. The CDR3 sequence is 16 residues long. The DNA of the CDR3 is TGTGCCAGCAGTCGCCGGGACAGGGGTGCAACCGGGGAGCTGTTTTTT. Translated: CASSRRDRGATGELFF.

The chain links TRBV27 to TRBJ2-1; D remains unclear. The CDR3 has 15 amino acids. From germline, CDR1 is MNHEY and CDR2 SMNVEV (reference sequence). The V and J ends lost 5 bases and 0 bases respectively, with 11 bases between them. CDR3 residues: CASSQSWDSYNEQFF. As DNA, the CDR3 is TGTGCCAGCAGTCAAAGTTGGGACTCCTACAATGAGCAGTTCTTC.

The CDR3 bases are TGTGCCAGCAGTTTAGGGGCGGATAAGGAGCAGTTCTTC. This translates into CASSLGADKEQFF. The chain uses TRBV12-3 or TRBV12-4 and TRBJ2-1; no clear D. The V and J ends lost 1 base and 10 bases respectively, with 11 bases between them. There are 13 residues in the CDR3.

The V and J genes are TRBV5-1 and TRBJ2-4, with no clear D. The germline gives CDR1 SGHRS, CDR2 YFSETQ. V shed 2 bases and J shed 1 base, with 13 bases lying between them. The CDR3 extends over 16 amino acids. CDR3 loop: CASSFSGLGAKNIQYF. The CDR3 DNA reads TGCGCCAGCAGCTTCAGTGGATTGGGGGCCAAAAACATTCAGTACTTC.

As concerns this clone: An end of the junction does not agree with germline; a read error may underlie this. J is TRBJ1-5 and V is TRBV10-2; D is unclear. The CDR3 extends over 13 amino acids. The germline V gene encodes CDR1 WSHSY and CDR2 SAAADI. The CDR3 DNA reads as TGCGCCAGCACTGAGGATAGCAATCAGCCCCAGCATTTT. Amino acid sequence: CASTEDSNQPQHF.